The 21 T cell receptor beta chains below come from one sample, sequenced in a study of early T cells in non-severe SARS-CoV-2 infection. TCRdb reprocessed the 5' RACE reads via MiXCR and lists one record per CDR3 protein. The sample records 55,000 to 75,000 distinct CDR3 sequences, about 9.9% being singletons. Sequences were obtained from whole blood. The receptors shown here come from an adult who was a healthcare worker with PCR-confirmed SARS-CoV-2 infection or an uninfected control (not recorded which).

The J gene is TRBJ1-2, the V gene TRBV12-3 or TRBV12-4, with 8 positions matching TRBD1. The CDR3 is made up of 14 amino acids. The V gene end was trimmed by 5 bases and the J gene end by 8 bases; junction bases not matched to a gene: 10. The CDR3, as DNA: TGTGCCAGCAGTCTTCGACTGACAGGGGACGGCTACACCTTC. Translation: CASSLRLTGDGYTF.

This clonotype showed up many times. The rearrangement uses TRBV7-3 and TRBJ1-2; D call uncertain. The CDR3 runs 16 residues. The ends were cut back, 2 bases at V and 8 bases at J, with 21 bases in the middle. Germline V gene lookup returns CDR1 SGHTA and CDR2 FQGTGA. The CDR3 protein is CASSLYPTTWDEGYTF. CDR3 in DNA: TGTGCCAGCAGCTTATACCCCACAACATGGGATGAAGGCTACACCTTC.

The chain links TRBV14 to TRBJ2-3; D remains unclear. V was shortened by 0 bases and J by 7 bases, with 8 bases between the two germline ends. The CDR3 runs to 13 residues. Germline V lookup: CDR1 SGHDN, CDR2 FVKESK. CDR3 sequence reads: CASSQDTRNTQYF. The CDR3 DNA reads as TGTGCCAGCAGCCAAGATACACGAAATACGCAGTATTTT.

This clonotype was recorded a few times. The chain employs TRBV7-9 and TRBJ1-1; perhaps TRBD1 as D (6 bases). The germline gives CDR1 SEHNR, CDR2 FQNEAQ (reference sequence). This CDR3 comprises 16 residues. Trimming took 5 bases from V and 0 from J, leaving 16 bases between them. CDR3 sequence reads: CASSPATGHMNTEAFF. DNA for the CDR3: TGTGCCAGCAGCCCGGCAACAGGGCACATGAACACTGAAGCTTTCTTT. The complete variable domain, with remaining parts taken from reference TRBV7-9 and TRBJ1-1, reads DTGVSQNPRHKITKRGQNVTFRCDPISEHNRLYWYRQTLGQGPEFLTYFQNEAQLEKSRLLSDRFSAERPKGSFSTLEIQRTEQGDSAMYLCASSPATGHMNTEAFFGQGTRLTVV.

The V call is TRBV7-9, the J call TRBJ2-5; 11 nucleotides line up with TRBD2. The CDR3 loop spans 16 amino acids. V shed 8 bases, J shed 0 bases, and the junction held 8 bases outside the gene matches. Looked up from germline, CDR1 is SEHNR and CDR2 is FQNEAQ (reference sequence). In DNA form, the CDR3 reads TGTGCCAGCGACGAACTAGCGGGGGACGACCAAGAGACCCAGTACTTC. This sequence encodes CASDELAGDDQETQYF.

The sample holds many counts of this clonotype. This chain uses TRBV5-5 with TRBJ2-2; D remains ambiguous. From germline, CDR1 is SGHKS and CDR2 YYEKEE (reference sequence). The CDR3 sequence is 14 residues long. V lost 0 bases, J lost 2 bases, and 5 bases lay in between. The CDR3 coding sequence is TGTGCCAGCAGCTTGGGACAAAACACCGGGGAGCTGTTTTTT. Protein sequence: CASSLGQNTGELFF.

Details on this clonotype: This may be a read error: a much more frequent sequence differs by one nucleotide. The DNA of the CDR3 is TGCGCCAGCAGAATGACAAGGGCGGCGGCGAACACTGAAGCTTTCTTT. It translates to CASRMTRAAANTEAFF. V and J are TRBV5-1 and TRBJ1-1; D is unclear. V was clipped by 5 bases and J by 1 base, with 18 bases between them. Germline CDR1 reads SGHRS; CDR2 reads YFSETQ. CDR3 length: 16 residues.

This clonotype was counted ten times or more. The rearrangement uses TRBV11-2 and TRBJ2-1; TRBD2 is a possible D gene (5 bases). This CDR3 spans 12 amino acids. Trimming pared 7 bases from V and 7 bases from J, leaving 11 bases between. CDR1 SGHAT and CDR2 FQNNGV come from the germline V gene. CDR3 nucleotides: TGTGCCAGCACCTACCGGGAAAATGAGCAGTTCTTC. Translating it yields CASTYRENEQFF.

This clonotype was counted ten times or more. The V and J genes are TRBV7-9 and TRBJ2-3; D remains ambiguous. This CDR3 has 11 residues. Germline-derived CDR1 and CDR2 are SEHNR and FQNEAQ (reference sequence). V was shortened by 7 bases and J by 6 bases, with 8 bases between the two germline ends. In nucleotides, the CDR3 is TGTGCCAGCACCCTTCGGGATACGCAGTATTTT. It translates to CASTLRDTQYF.

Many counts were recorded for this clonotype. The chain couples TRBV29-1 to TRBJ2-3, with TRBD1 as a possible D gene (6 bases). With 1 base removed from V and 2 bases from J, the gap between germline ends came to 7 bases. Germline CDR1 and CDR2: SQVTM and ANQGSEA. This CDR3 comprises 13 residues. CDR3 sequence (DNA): TGCAGCGTTGAAGGACAGGTCACAGATACGCAGTATTTT. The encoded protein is CSVEGQVTDTQYF.

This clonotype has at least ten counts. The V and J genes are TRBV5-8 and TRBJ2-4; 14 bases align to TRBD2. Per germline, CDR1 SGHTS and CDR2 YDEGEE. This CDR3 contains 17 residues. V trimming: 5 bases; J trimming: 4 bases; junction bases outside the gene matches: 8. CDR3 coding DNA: TGTGCCAGCAGAGTAGCGACTAGCGGGGGGGCGAAAAACATTCAGTACTTC. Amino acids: CASRVATSGGAKNIQYF.

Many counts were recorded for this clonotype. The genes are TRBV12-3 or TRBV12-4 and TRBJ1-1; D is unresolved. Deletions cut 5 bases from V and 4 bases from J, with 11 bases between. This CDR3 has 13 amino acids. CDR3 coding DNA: TGTGCCAGCAGTCCCTCAAAAACCACTGAAGCTTTCTTT. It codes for CASSPSKTTEAFF.

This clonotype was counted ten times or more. The CDR3 coding sequence is TGCGCCAGCAGCTTGGGCGCCGGGACAGGGGGCAGGGCCGAGCAGTACGTC. Amino acid sequence: CASSLGAGTGGRAEQYV. The V gene is TRBV5-1, the J gene TRBJ2-7; 12 bases match TRBD1. Germline V CDR1 and CDR2: SGHRS, YFSETQ. The CDR3 is 17 amino acids. V trimming: 0 bases; J trimming: 6 bases; junction bases outside the gene matches: 10.

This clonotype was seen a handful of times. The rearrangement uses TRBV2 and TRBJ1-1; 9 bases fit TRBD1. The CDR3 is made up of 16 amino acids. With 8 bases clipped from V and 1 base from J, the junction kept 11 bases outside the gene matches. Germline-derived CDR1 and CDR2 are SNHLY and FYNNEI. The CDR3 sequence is CASSFTGGAGNTEAFF. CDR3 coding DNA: TGTGCCAGCTCCTTTACAGGGGGCGCCGGGAACACTGAAGCTTTCTTT.

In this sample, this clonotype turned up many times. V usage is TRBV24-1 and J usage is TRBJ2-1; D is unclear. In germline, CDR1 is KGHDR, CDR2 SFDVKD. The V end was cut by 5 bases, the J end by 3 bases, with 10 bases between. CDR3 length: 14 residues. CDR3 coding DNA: TGTGCCACCAGTGGAAGAAAGGGCTACAATGAGCAGTTCTTC. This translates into CATSGRKGYNEQFF.

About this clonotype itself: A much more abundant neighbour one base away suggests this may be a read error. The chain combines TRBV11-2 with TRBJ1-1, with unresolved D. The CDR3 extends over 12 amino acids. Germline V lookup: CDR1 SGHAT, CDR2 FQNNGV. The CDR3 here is CVSSFVGTEAFF. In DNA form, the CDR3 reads TGTGTCAGCAGCTTTGTCGGCACTGAAGCTTTCTTT.

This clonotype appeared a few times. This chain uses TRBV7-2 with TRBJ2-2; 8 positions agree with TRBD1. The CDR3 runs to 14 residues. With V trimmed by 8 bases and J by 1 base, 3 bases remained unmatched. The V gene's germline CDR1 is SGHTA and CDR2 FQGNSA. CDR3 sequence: CASRGTGNTGELFF. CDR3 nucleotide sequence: TGTGCCAGCCGCGGGACAGGGAACACCGGGGAGCTGTTTTTT.

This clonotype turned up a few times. The CDR3 reads CSAEGLAGYNEQFF. In DNA, the CDR3 is TGCAGTGCTGAGGGACTAGCGGGGTACAATGAGCAGTTCTTC. The chain combines TRBV20-1 with TRBJ2-1, with 13 bases matching TRBD2. V shed 5 bases and J 4 bases; nucleotides not matched to a gene: 2. Germline V gene lookup returns CDR1 DFQATT and CDR2 SNEGSKA (reference sequence). CDR3 length: 14 residues.

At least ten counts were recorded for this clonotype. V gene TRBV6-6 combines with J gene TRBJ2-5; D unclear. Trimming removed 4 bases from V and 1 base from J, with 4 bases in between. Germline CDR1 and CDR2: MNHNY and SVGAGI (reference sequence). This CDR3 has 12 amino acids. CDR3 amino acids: CASSSTQETQYF. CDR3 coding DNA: TGTGCCAGCAGTTCTACCCAAGAGACCCAGTACTTC.

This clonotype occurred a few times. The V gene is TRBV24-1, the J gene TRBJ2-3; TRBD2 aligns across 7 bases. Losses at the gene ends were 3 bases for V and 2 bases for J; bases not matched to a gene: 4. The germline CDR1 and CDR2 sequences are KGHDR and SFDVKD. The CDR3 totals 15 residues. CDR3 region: CATSDSGATTDTQYF. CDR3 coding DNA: TGTGCCACCAGTGATAGCGGGGCCACCACAGATACGCAGTATTTT.

The CDR3 DNA is TGCGCCAGCAGCCAACGTCAGGGCAAAGAGGTGACAGATACGCAGTATTTT. Its protein product is CASSQRQGKEVTDTQYF. V and J are TRBV4-1 and TRBJ2-3; D perhaps matches TRBD1 (5 bases). V lost 2 bases, J lost 3 bases, and 18 bases lay in between. Germline V gives CDR1 MGHRA, CDR2 YSYEKL. The CDR3 has 17 residues.